A selection of T cell receptor beta chains follows, all from one sample in a study of OX40 agonist ivuxolimab in advanced cancers. The table came from immunoSEQ multiplex PCR; TCRdb's copy has only in-frame clones and leaves some out. The profile covers tens of thousands of clones, with about 91% appearing a single time and around 15% taken by the ten largest. Sequenced here: CD4+ or CD8+ T cells sorted from blood, sampled in a trial of the OX40 agonist ivuxolimab. All receptors come from an adult with an advanced solid tumor such as melanoma, head and neck, liver or kidney cancer. Each CDR3 is given with its conserved first and last residue. The D gene is left open where the match is weak. Rows may omit the clone size; those that give it use once, few, many or a size class.

J: TRBJ2-7
size: .
D: .
V: TRBV5-6
CDR3: CASSFTEGEQYF
DNA: TGTGCCAGCAGCTTCACAGAGGGCGAGCAGTACTTC

J: TRBJ1-1
size: .
D: TRBD1
V: TRBV28
CDR3: CASSPQAMDRVVEAFF
DNA: TGTGCCAGCAGCCCCCAAGCGATGGACAGGGTTGTTGAAGCTTTCTTT

J: TRBJ1-1
size: .
D: TRBD1
V: TRBV27
CDR3: CASSLGRGTEAFF
DNA: TGTGCCAGCAGTTTGGGCAGGGGGACTGAAGCTTTCTTT

J: TRBJ2-5
size: .
D: TRBD2
V: TRBV6-1
CDR3: CASSEEAGGLKTQYF
DNA: TGTGCCAGCAGTGAAGAGGCGGGAGGGCTCAAGACCCAGTACTTC

J: TRBJ1-1
size: .
D: .
V: TRBV6-1
CDR3: CASSEAGGGNTEAFF
DNA: TGTGCCAGCAGTGAAGCCGGAGGGGGGAACACTGAAGCTTTCTTT

J: TRBJ1-2
size: .
D: .
V: TRBV25-1
CDR3: CASSPRAEYYLSYGYTF
DNA: TGTGCCAGCAGTCCTCGGGCCGAGTATTACCTCTCCTATGGCTACACCTTC

J: TRBJ1-5
size: few
D: .
V: TRBV13
CDR3: CASSSYSNQPQHF
DNA: TGTGCCAGCAGCTCCTATAGCAATCAGCCCCAGCATTTT

J: TRBJ2-3
size: .
D: .
V: TRBV27
CDR3: CASSHVGTDTQYF
DNA: TGTGCCAGCAGCCATGTGGGCACAGATACGCAGTATTTT

J: TRBJ2-7
size: .
D: .
V: TRBV29-1
CDR3: CSVEDRGAYEQYF
DNA: TGCAGCGTTGAAGACAGGGGGGCCTACGAGCAGTACTTC

J: TRBJ1-3
size: .
D: .
V: TRBV18
CDR3: CASSRGDHSGNTIYF
DNA: TGTGCCAGCTCACGGGGGGACCACTCTGGAAACACCATATATTTT

J: TRBJ1-1
size: .
D: TRBD1
V: TRBV27
CDR3: CASSPSPRGPFTEAFF
DNA: TGTGCCAGCAGTCCCTCACCTAGGGGGCCTTTCACTGAAGCTTTCTTT

J: TRBJ1-2
size: .
D: .
V: TRBV6-1
CDR3: CASSAGLYGYTF
DNA: TGTGCCAGCAGTGCAGGGCTGTATGGCTACACCTTC

J: TRBJ2-1
size: .
D: TRBD1
V: TRBV4-3
CDR3: CASSHGQGLENEQFF
DNA: TGCGCCAGCAGCCACGGACAGGGTCTGGAGAATGAGCAGTTCTTC

J: TRBJ2-7
size: .
D: TRBD2
V: TRBV4-1
CDR3: CASSQVLAGGAYEQYF
DNA: TGCGCCAGCAGCCAAGTTTTGGCGGGAGGGGCCTACGAGCAGTACTTC

J: TRBJ2-4
size: .
D: .
V: TRBV6-5
CDR3: CASSYDRGNIQYF
DNA: TGTGCCAGCAGTTACGACCGGGGAAACATTCAGTACTTC

J: TRBJ2-7
size: .
D: TRBD2
V: TRBV5-6
CDR3: CASSLPGLAVGEQYF
DNA: TGTGCCAGCAGCTTGCCGGGACTAGCGGTAGGTGAGCAGTACTTC

J: TRBJ1-1
size: once
D: .
V: TRBV19
CDR3: CASSIGGRDTEAFF
DNA: TGTGCCAGTAGTATAGGAGGTAGGGATACTGAAGCTTTCTTT

J: TRBJ2-5
size: .
D: .
V: TRBV2
CDR3: CASMGLGRETQYF
DNA: TGTGCCAGCATGGGCTTAGGGCGAGAGACCCAGTACTTC

J: TRBJ2-1
size: .
D: TRBD1
V: TRBV29-1
CDR3: CSVVWDRGLNEQFF
DNA: TGCAGCGTTGTGTGGGACAGGGGGCTGAATGAGCAGTTCTTC

J: TRBJ2-7
size: .
D: .
V: TRBV4-1
CDR3: CASSQTYEQYF
DNA: TGCGCCAGCAGCCAGACCTACGAGCAGTACTTC